This TCR beta chain originates from a study of blood T cells in healthy people across ages. Germline assignment: CDR1 SGHTA and CDR2 FQGNSA. V lost 3 bases and J 4 bases, leaving 9 bases between the germline ends. This CDR3 comprises 13 residues. Points on this clonotype: Its antigen is unknown.

Alongside a J-beta primer mix, a sample-barcoded 5' primer served in a second PCR lasting about 6 to 12 cycles. A tag from a template-switch adaptor with 12 random nucleotides marked each cDNA molecule. Using its own MiXCR run on the 5' RACE reads, TCRdb lists one record per CDR3 protein. There are about 730,000 distinct CDR3 sequences in the sample; approximately 39% occur only once, and less than 25% lies in the top ten. Findings and caveats of the study: Investigators treated diversity estimates from one million T cells as underestimates. CMV status of donors was not determined, possibly confounding expanded clonotype changes.

This TCR was recovered from a woman aged 55-70 years in good health. The chain employs TRBV7-2 and TRBJ1-1; D unresolved. The sequencing sample was made of blood. The CDR3 DNA follows: TGTGCCAGCAGCTTTAACGGGATCACTGAAGCTTTCTTT. Encoded protein: CASSFNGITEAFF.